This record looks at one TCR beta chain sequence and its context. Its antigen is still unknown. The data derive from a study of cytomegalovirus exposure and HLA in healthy donors. Study results and limitations: A link between a missense DCLRE1C variant and TCR beta V- and J-gene trimming emerged from a later analysis.

PCR involved 60 Vbeta and 13 Jbeta primers. Assay used: immunoSEQ multiplex PCR; TCRdb lists only in-frame clones, some missing. The sample includes roughly 130,000 clones, around 70% of them seen just once. Trimming took 8 bases from V and 0 from J; bases not matched to a gene: 3. Germline V gene data show CDR1 as MRHNA and CDR2 as SNTAGT. The CDR3 totals 15 residues. The TCR comes from a woman aged 40 to 55 in good health and CMV-seropositive. What was sequenced was PBMCs. The genes are TRBV6-4 and TRBJ2-6; 8 bases line up with TRBD2. CDR3 sequence: CASRLAGSGANVLTF. DNA for the CDR3: TGTGCCAGCCGCCTAGCGGGCTCTGGGGCCAACGTCCTGACTTTC.